Following are 25 T cell receptor beta chains from one sample sequenced in a study of T cells in Graves' hyperthyroidism and ophthalmopathy. Amplification of TCR beta CDR3 regions was performed using RNA transcripts as template. Primed by the HTBI set, a first-round RT-PCR was run on the TCR CDR3. MiXCR was run by TCRdb on the multiplex PCR reads, yielding one entry per CDR3 protein. The sample records about 290,000 distinct CDR3 sequences, roughly 15% being singletons. Specimen: blood. These receptors came from a woman in her 30s with Graves' hyperthyroidism that later progressed to Graves' ophthalmopathy.

At least ten counts were recorded for this clonotype. The chain has TRBV7-2 and TRBJ2-7; TRBD2 matches at 9 bases. Germline CDR1 SGHTA, CDR2 FQGNSA. The CDR3 consists of 15 residues. The V segment lost 5 bases and the J segment 2 bases; nucleotides outside the gene matches: 7. CDR3 protein: CASSVEAGGPYEQYF. The CDR3 nucleotides are TGTGCCAGCAGCGTTGAGGCGGGAGGGCCCTACGAGCAGTACTTC.

Comment on this clonotype: One base away lies a much larger clone, so this may be a sequencing read error. The rearrangement uses TRBV12-5 and TRBJ1-5; D uncertain. CDR1 is LGHNT and CDR2 is FRNRAP in the germline V gene. The CDR3 contains 14 residues. Trimming left V 5 bases short and J 1 base short, with 9 bases between. The CDR3 sequence is CASGLEGSNQPQHF. DNA of the CDR3: TGTGCTAGTGGTCTGGAGGGAAGCAATCAGCCCCAGCATTTT.

The table lists this clonotype with many counts. The chain is built from TRBV7-8 and TRBJ2-1, with D tentatively TRBD1 or TRBD2 (5 bases each). This CDR3 region has 14 residues. Germline V lookup: CDR1 SGHVS, CDR2 FQNEAQ. Trimming stripped 5 bases from V and 4 bases from J, with 12 bases between. CDR3 coding DNA: TGTGCCAGCAGCCATATCGGGACGTACAATGAGCAGTTCTTC. Encoded protein: CASSHIGTYNEQFF.

This clonotype was observed many times. This sequence joins TRBV9 and TRBJ2-7; weak D call: TRBD1 (6 bases). V was trimmed by 2 bases and J by 1 base, leaving 13 bases between them. There are 15 residues in the CDR3. Per the germline V gene, CDR1 is SGDLS and CDR2 is YYNGEE. The CDR3 DNA reads TGTGCCAGCAGCGTGACCGGGACACCTTCCTACGAGCAGTACTTC. This encodes CASSVTGTPSYEQYF.

This clonotype was picked up a small number of times. A much more abundant neighbour one base away suggests this may be a read error. The rearrangement links TRBV28 to TRBJ2-1, with D unclear. This CDR3 is 15 amino acids long. Germline CDR1 MDHEN, CDR2 SYDVKM. CDR3 DNA: TGTGTCAGCAGGCCAGGATTAAGCTCCTACAATGAGCAGTTCTTC. Its translation: CVSRPGLSSYNEQFF.

V and J are TRBV27 and TRBJ2-5, with TRBD1 matching 8 bases. This CDR3 is 15 amino acids long. The junction had 11 bases not matched to a gene; V was cut back by 5 bases and J by 6 bases. Germline CDR1 MNHEY, CDR2 SMNVEV (reference sequence). CDR3 residues: CASSPQTGDGKTQYF. CDR3 coding DNA: TGTGCCAGCAGTCCCCAGACAGGGGACGGGAAGACCCAGTACTTC.

This clonotype was observed at least ten times. The chain links TRBV12-5 to TRBJ2-3, with D uncertain. This CDR3 contains 17 residues. Trimming cost V 2 bases and J 5 bases, with 20 bases left between them. Looked up from germline, CDR1 is LGHNT and CDR2 is FRNRAP. CDR3 region: CASGLSLWCPPGDTQYF. CDR3 DNA sequence: TGTGCTAGTGGTTTGAGTCTGTGGTGCCCTCCTGGAGATACGCAGTATTTT.

This rearrangement joins TRBV28 to TRBJ2-7; D may be TRBD1 or TRBD2 (5 bases each). Deletions cut 5 bases from V and 3 bases from J, with 17 bases between. Per the germline V gene, CDR1 is MDHEN and CDR2 is SYDVKM. The CDR3 totals 15 residues. The CDR3, as DNA: TGTGCCAGCAGTCCCGTCGGCTTTGGGGGCTACGAGCAGTACTTC. Protein sequence: CASSPVGFGGYEQYF.

A remark on this clonotype: Possible read error: a much larger clone is one base away. The rearrangement links TRBV28 to TRBJ2-7; TRBD1 matches at 7 bases. With 6 bases clipped from V and 3 bases from J, the junction kept 14 bases outside the gene matches. The CDR3 runs 16 residues. CDR1 and CDR2 (germline): MDHEN, SYDVKM. CDR3 DNA sequence: TGTGCCAGCAGCTCCCGGACAGGCCCTAGGGGCTACGAGCAGTACTTC. Encoded protein: CASSSRTGPRGYEQYF.

This clonotype was found many times. The genes are TRBV28 and TRBJ2-3; 9 nucleotides line up with TRBD1. The CDR3 has 15 amino acids. The junction had 6 bases not matched to a gene; V was cut back by 5 bases and J by 3 bases. In germline, CDR1 is MDHEN, CDR2 SYDVKM. This chain's CDR3 is CASSTLGQGTDTQYF. In DNA, the CDR3 is TGTGCCAGCAGTACCTTGGGACAGGGAACAGATACGCAGTATTTT. Full variable domain (missing parts from reference TRBV28 and TRBJ2-3): DVKVTQSSRYLVKRTGEKVFLECVQDMDHENMFWYRQDPGLGLRLIYFSYDVKMKEKGDIPEGYSVSREKKERFSLILESASTNQTSMYLCASSTLGQGTDTQYFGPGTRLTVL.

The rearrangement uses TRBV9 and TRBJ1-1, with D perhaps matching TRBD1 (5 bases). Germline CDR1 and CDR2: SGDLS and YYNGEE. This CDR3 has 15 amino acids. Trimming stripped 4 bases from V and 4 bases from J, with 17 bases between. Written as DNA, the CDR3 is TGTGCCAGCAGCCCCACCGTGGGGGGGAGCACTGAAGCTTTCTTT. As protein: CASSPTVGGSTEAFF.

This clonotype was seen ten or more times. This chain uses TRBV4-1 with TRBJ2-3; 9 bases are shared with TRBD1. Germline loops: CDR1 MGHRA, CDR2 YSYEKL. The CDR3 totals 14 residues. The V segment lost 4 bases and the J segment 8 bases; nucleotides outside the gene matches: 7. This chain's CDR3 is CASSPSTGGFTQYF. The DNA of the CDR3 is TGCGCCAGCAGCCCATCTACAGGGGGCTTTACGCAGTATTTT.

This clonotype was observed a few times. The V gene is TRBV5-1, the J gene TRBJ2-1; 9 nucleotides line up with TRBD2. The CDR3 consists of 15 residues. From germline, CDR1 is SGHRS and CDR2 YFSETQ. V gave up 5 bases and J gave up 5 bases; unmatched junction bases: 8. CDR3 in amino acids: CASRTRLAEDNEQFF. The CDR3 DNA follows: TGCGCCAGCAGGACTCGACTAGCGGAAGACAATGAGCAGTTCTTC.

This clonotype was seen ten or more times. The V gene is TRBV11-2, the J gene TRBJ2-7; 8 bases align to TRBD1. Per the germline V gene, CDR1 is SGHAT and CDR2 is FQNNGV. The trim removed 5 bases at V and 3 bases at J, leaving 15 bases unmatched. This CDR3 comprises 17 residues. Here the CDR3 reads CASSLQSGGGGFYEQYF. The DNA of the CDR3 is TGTGCCAGCAGCCTGCAATCAGGGGGCGGAGGATTCTACGAGCAGTACTTC.

This clonotype was seen at least ten times. J is TRBJ1-1 and V is TRBV2; possibly TRBD1 for D (5 bases). Trimming stripped 6 bases from V and 0 bases from J, with 8 bases between. Looked up from germline, CDR1 is SNHLY and CDR2 is FYNNEI. This CDR3 is built from 13 residues. The DNA for the CDR3 is TGTGCCAGCAGGGGGGGGTTGAACACTGAAGCTTTCTTT. Translating it yields CASRGGLNTEAFF.

Regarding this clonotype: At one of its ends the junction is not consistent with the germline gene, which may arise from a read error. V is TRBV6-5 and J is TRBJ2-6, with D tentatively TRBD1 (5 bases). Germline-derived CDR1 and CDR2 are MNHEY and SVGAGI. The CDR3 totals 13 residues. CDR3 sequence reads: CASSFSGASVLTF. In DNA form, the CDR3 reads TGTGCCAGCAGTTTCTCTGGGGCCAGCGTCCTGACTTTC.

This clonotype showed up many times. This CDR3 reads CASSFELAPPTTQYF. CDR3 bases: TGTGCCAGCAGTTTTGAACTAGCGCCCCCAACGACCCAGTACTTC. This chain links TRBV27 with TRBJ2-5; 7 bases fit TRBD2. The CDR3 spans 15 residues. The J segment lost 7 bases and the V segment lost 3 bases, leaving 11 bases of the junction unmatched. Germline-derived CDR1 and CDR2 are MNHEY and SMNVEV (reference sequence).

The chain links TRBV27 to TRBJ2-2, with TRBD2 identical over 10 bases. The CDR3 sequence is 16 residues long. Germline CDR1 and CDR2: MNHEY and SMNVEV (reference sequence). V shed 6 bases and J 3 bases; nucleotides not matched to a gene: 7. CDR3 sequence (DNA): TGTGCCAGCAGAACAGCGGGAGGGCCTGACACCGGGGAGCTGTTTTTT. Protein sequence: CASRTAGGPDTGELFF.

Ten or more counts support this clonotype. The J gene is TRBJ2-4, the V gene TRBV5-1, with a possible D match to TRBD1 (6 bases). V dropped 4 bases and J dropped 8 bases, with 10 bases sitting between them. CDR1 and CDR2 (germline): SGHRS, YFSETQ. This CDR3 has 12 residues. The CDR3 spells CASSRDMDIQYF. The DNA of the CDR3 is TGCGCCAGCAGCCGGGACATGGACATTCAGTACTTC.

Ten or more counts support this clonotype. The chain uses TRBV6-2 or TRBV6-3 and TRBJ1-5; D unresolved. This CDR3 contains 12 residues. V was cut by 2 bases and J by 6 bases, with 5 bases left in between. Germline assignment: CDR1 MNHEY and CDR2 SVGEGT. CDR3 residues: CASSYPAQPQHF. The CDR3 DNA follows: TGTGCCAGCAGTTACCCCGCTCAGCCCCAGCATTTT.

In this sample, this clonotype turned up many times. V usage is TRBV30 and J usage is TRBJ1-1; weak D call: TRBD1 (5 bases). The CDR3 covers 13 residues. Germline assignment: CDR1 GTSNPN and CDR2 SVGIG (reference sequence). The V end was cut by 5 bases, the J end by 2 bases, with 12 bases between. The CDR3 protein is CAWSEQVNTEAFF. The CDR3 DNA is TGTGCCTGGTCGGAACAGGTAAACACTGAAGCTTTCTTT. Full variable domain (outside the CDR3, taken from reference TRBV30 and TRBJ1-1): SQTIHQWPATLVQPVGSPLSLECTVEGTSNPNLYWYRQAAGRGLQLLFYSVGIGQISSEVPQNLSASRPQDRQFILSSKKLLLSDSGFYLCAWSEQVNTEAFFGQGTRLTVV.

This clonotype was detected ten times or more. J is TRBJ2-1 and V is TRBV20-1, with 9 bases that match TRBD2. The V gene end was trimmed by 5 bases and the J gene end by 7 bases; junction bases not matched to a gene: 15. The CDR3 covers 16 residues. Germline V CDR1 and CDR2: DFQATT, SNEGSKA (reference sequence). The CDR3 loop reads CSAPASLAGLENEQFF. Written as DNA, the CDR3 is TGCAGTGCTCCCGCCTCTCTAGCGGGACTAGAGAATGAGCAGTTCTTC.

This chain connects TRBV19 to TRBJ1-4; TRBD1 matches 9 bases. The junction had 6 bases not matched to a gene; V was cut back by 1 base and J by 6 bases. The germline CDR1 and CDR2 sequences are LNHDA and SQIVND (reference sequence). This CDR3 is 16 amino acids long. The CDR3 is CASSIASGTGYEKLFF. Here the CDR3 DNA reads TGTGCCAGTAGTATAGCTTCCGGGACAGGGTATGAAAAACTGTTTTTT.

About this clonotype itself: This may be a read error, as it is one base from a much larger clone. The chain combines TRBV20-1 with TRBJ2-1; no clear D gene. CDR1 and CDR2 from the germline V gene are DFQATT and SNEGSKA (reference sequence). The CDR3 length is 12 residues. The CDR3 region has the DNA TGCAGTGCCACTGACTCTTACAATGGGCAGTTCTTC. Its protein is CSATDSYNGQFF.

The table lists this clonotype with many counts. V is TRBV6-1 and J is TRBJ1-4; tentatively, D is TRBD1 (5 bases). The CDR3 loop spans 17 amino acids. Trimming cost V 5 bases and J 2 bases, with 18 bases left between them. CDR1 is MNHNS, CDR2 SASEGT, per germline. CDR3 nucleotide sequence: TGTGCCAGCAGTCCGAGGGGATGGCGCGGTACTAATGAAAAACTGTTTTTT. Translated, it gives CASSPRGWRGTNEKLFF.